This T cell receptor (beta chain) was profiled in a study of somatic mutations in cytotoxic T cells in rheumatoid arthritis. This CDR3 is built from 15 residues. Trimming shortened V by 1 base and J by 5 bases, and 9 bases separated the two germline ends. Per the germline V gene, CDR1 is MNHNS and CDR2 is SASEGT. Sequencing used immunoSEQ multiplex PCR; TCRdb keeps in-frame clones, though not all of them. The sample has 20,000 to 25,000 clones; 86% are singletons. This clone was detected only a few times. The chain couples TRBV6-1 to TRBJ1-6; a possible D gene is TRBD1 (6 bases). This clonotype was sampled from a woman aged 45 to 65 in good health. The specimen sequenced was CD8+ T cells sorted from blood. CDR3: CASSEGEGDNSPLHF. The CDR3 coding sequence is TGTGCCAGCAGTGAAGGAGAGGGGGATAATTCACCCCTCCACTTT.